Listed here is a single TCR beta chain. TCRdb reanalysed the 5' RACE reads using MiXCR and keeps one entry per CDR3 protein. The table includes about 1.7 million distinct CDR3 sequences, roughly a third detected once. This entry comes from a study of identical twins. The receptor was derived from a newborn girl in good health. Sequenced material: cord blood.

In DNA form, the CDR3 reads TGTGCCAACGGGCAGGTCTACGAGCAGTACTTC. Its translation is CANGQVYEQYF. The chain has TRBV12-3 or TRBV12-4 and TRBJ2-7, with no clear D. Trimming left V 10 bases short and J 3 bases short, with 10 bases between. CDR3 length: 11 amino acids.